The 10 T cell receptor beta chains listed next were all sequenced from one sample in a study of early T cells in non-severe SARS-CoV-2 infection. MiXCR, applied by TCRdb to the 5' RACE reads, yields one record per CDR3 protein. Among about 56,000 distinct CDR3 sequences listed, roughly a tenth were seen once. Input material: whole blood. Every receptor here comes from an adult who was a healthcare worker with PCR-confirmed SARS-CoV-2 infection or an uninfected control (not recorded which).

This clonotype was picked up many times. The J gene is TRBJ1-2, the V gene TRBV7-6; 10 positions match TRBD1. Losses at the gene ends were 5 bases for V and 4 bases for J; bases not matched to a gene: 7. Germline V gene data show CDR1 as SGHVS and CDR2 as FNYEAQ. The CDR3 has 15 amino acids. In nucleotides, the CDR3 is TGTGCCAGCAGCGTCGACAGGGGGCATTTCTATGGCTACACCTTC. Its translation is CASSVDRGHFYGYTF. Full variable domain (remainder filled in from reference TRBV7-6 and TRBJ1-2): GAGVSQSPRYKVTKRGQDVALRCDPISGHVSLYWYRQALGQGPEFLTYFNYEAQQDKSGLPNDRFSAERPEGSISTLTIQRTEQRDSAMYRCASSVDRGHFYGYTFGSGTRLTVV.

The chain employs TRBV7-6 and TRBJ1-1; D might be TRBD1 (6 bases). Trimming pared 1 base from V and 1 base from J, leaving 13 bases between. The CDR3 is made up of 16 amino acids. Germline V CDR1 and CDR2: SGHVS, FNYEAQ. The CDR3 coding sequence is TGTGCCAGCAGCTTAGATGTGGGGGGCCAGAACACTGAAGCTTTCTTT. Residues: CASSLDVGGQNTEAFF.

This clonotype was observed at least ten times. The rearrangement uses TRBV6-5 and TRBJ1-1, with a tentative D call TRBD1 (5 bases). The CDR3 is 15 amino acids. The ends were cut back, 5 bases at V and 5 bases at J, with 18 bases in the middle. Looked up from germline, CDR1 is MNHEY and CDR2 is SVGAGI. The CDR3 DNA sequence: TGTGCCAGCAGTCACCCCCCGGGGACGGGGACTGAAGCTTTCTTT. Its translation is CASSHPPGTGTEAFF.

This clonotype was detected a few times. J is TRBJ1-3 and V is TRBV27; D gene uncertain. The CDR3 spans 12 residues. Trimming removed 5 bases at V and 3 bases at J, with 5 bases between. Looked up from germline, CDR1 is MNHEY and CDR2 is SMNVEV (reference sequence). CDR3 region: CASSGSGNTIYF. The CDR3 coding sequence is TGTGCCAGCAGTGGCAGTGGAAACACCATATATTTT.

There are many counts of this clonotype. The CDR3 coding sequence is TGCGCCAGCAGCTTTCAGGGTCCCTATGGCTACACCTTC. It translates to CASSFQGPYGYTF. This chain connects TRBV5-1 to TRBJ1-2; a weak D match, TRBD1 (5 bases). CDR3 length equals 13 residues. V was shortened by 2 bases and J by 4 bases, with 9 bases between the two germline ends. The germline V gene has CDR1 SGHRS and CDR2 YFSETQ.

The chain carries TRBV5-1 and TRBJ2-2, with 7 bases that match TRBD2. The CDR3 contains 17 residues. The V gene's germline CDR1 is SGHRS and CDR2 YFSETQ. V trimming: 5 bases; J trimming: 4 bases; junction bases outside the gene matches: 14. In nucleotides, the CDR3 is TGCGCCAGCAGTTTTCTTCTGTCGCGGGAGATCACCGGGGAGCTGTTTTTT. The encoded protein is CASSFLLSREITGELFF.

The V and J genes are TRBV7-2 and TRBJ1-2; D gene unclear. V was pared by 5 bases and J by 1 base, with 11 bases between. CDR1 SGHTA and CDR2 FQGNSA come from the germline V gene. The CDR3 is made up of 14 amino acids. The CDR3 sequence is CASSPQSNNYGYTF. In DNA form, the CDR3 reads TGTGCCAGCAGCCCGCAGAGTAATAACTATGGCTACACCTTC.

This chain joins TRBV9 and TRBJ2-3; TRBD2 matches at 7 bases. After removal of 5 bases from V and 6 bases from J, the junction contained 12 bases not matched to a gene. This CDR3 has 15 amino acids. Germline V gene sequence: CDR1 SGDLS, CDR2 YYNGEE. The CDR3 here is CASSQRGGRSDTQYF. The CDR3 nucleotides read TGTGCCAGCAGTCAAAGGGGCGGGAGATCGGATACGCAGTATTTT.

This clonotype has a count of ten or more. The V call is TRBV12-3 or TRBV12-4, the J call TRBJ1-2; TRBD1 is a possible D gene (5 bases). Between the trimmed V and J ends, which lost 0 bases and 4 bases, there was a span of 9 bases. The CDR3 covers 14 residues. The CDR3 region has the DNA TGTGCCAGCAGTTTAGCCAGGGAAGGCTATGGCTACACCTTC. Translating gives CASSLAREGYGYTF.

The chain joins TRBV19 to TRBJ2-7; D gene uncertain. CDR1 is LNHDA and CDR2 is SQIVND in the germline V gene (reference sequence). This CDR3 region has 14 residues. With 6 bases removed from V and 1 base from J, the gap between germline ends came to 13 bases. The CDR3 DNA follows: TGTGCCAGTAGCCCCATGATAGGGTCCTACGAGCAGTACTTC. It encodes CASSPMIGSYEQYF.